This T cell receptor beta chain was found in a study of shared clonotypes between healthy human individuals. Per the original data handling: There were no quality scores in the junction-only immunoSEQ sequences, so filtering differed. TCRdb's copy holds only in-frame clones and misses some; the assay was immunoSEQ multiplex PCR. Clone size and the V and J calls come from that table; the DNA yielded D and trimming. The table has approximately 2,000,000 clones, about 90% seen once. This clone was observed a single time. Its matching antigen is unknown. Germline assignment: CDR1 LNHDA and CDR2 SQIVND (reference sequence). With 4 bases clipped from V and 3 bases from J, the junction kept 6 bases outside the gene matches. This CDR3 is 15 amino acids long. Study-wide results and caveats: An anticipated effect of sequencing depth on clonotype sharing among donors was recognized.

The sample consisted of naive CD4+ T cells from PBMCs. Stated subset: CD45RA+ positively selected. The receptor comes from a man aged 18 to 35 in good health. Some clones in this sample may be carry-over from other donors' samples. This chain joins TRBV19 and TRBJ2-7; TRBD1 matches 10 bases. The DNA of the CDR3 is TGTGCCAGTAGTACTAAAGGGACAGGGGACTACGAGCAGTACTTC. Its translation: CASSTKGTGDYEQYF.